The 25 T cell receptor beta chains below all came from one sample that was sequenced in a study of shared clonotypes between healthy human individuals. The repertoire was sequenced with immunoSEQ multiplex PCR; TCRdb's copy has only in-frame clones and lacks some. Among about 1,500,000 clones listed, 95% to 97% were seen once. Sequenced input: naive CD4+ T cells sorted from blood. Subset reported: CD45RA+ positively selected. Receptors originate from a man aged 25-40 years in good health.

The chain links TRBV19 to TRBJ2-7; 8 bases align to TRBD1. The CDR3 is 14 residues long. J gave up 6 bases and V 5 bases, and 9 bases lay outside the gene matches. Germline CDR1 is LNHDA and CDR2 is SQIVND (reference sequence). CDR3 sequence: CASSRQGQMGEQYF. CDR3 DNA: TGTGCCAGTAGTCGACAGGGGCAGATGGGCGAGCAGTACTTC.

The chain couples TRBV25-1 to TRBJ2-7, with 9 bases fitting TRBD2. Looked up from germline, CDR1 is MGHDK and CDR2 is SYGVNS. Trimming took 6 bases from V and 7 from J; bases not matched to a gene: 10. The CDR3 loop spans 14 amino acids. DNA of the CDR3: TGTGCCAGCAGCCCCCTGGGACTAGCTGGGGAGCAGTACTTC. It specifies CASSPLGLAGEQYF.

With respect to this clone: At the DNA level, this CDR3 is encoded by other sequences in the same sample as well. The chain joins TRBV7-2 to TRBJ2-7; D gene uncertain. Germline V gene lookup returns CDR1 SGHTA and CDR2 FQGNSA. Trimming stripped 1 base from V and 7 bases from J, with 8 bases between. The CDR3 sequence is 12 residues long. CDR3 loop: CASSLGRYEQYF. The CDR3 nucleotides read TGTGCCAGCAGCTTAGGCCGCTATGAGCAGTACTTC.

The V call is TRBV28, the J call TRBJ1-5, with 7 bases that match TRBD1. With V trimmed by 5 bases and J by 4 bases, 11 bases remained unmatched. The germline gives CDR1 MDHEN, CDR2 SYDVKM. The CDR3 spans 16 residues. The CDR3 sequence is CASSPRLARGNQPQHF. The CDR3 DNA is TGTGCCAGCAGTCCCCGACTGGCCAGGGGGAATCAGCCCCAGCATTTT. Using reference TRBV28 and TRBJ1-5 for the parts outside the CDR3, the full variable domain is DVKVTQSSRYLVKRTGEKVFLECVQDMDHENMFWYRQDPGLGLRLIYFSYDVKMKEKGDIPEGYSVSREKKERFSLILESASTNQTSMYLCASSPRLARGNQPQHFGDGTRLSIL.

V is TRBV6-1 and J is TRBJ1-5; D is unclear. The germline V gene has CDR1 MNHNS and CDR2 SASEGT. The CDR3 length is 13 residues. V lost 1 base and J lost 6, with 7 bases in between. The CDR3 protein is CASSEGSRQPQHF. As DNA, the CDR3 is TGTGCCAGCAGTGAAGGGAGTCGTCAGCCCCAGCATTTT.

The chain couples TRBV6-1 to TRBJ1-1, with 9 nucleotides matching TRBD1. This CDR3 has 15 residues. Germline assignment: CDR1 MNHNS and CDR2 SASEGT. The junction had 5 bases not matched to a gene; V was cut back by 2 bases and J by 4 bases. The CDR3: CASSEPGQGPTEAFF. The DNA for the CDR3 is TGTGCCAGCAGTGAACCGGGACAGGGCCCCACTGAAGCTTTCTTT.

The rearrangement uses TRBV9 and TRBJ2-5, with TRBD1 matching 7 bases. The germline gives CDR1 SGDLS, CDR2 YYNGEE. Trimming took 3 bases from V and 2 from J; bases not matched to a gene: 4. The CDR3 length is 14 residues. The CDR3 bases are TGTGCCAGCAGCGCGAGGGGGCTGCAAGAGACCCAGTACTTC. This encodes CASSARGLQETQYF.

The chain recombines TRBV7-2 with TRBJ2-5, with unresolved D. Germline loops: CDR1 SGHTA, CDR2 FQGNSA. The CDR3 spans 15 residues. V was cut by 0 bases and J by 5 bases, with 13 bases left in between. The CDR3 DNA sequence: TGTGCCAGCAGCTTAGCGGCGCACCCGAGGGAGACCCAGTACTTC. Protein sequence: CASSLAAHPRETQYF.

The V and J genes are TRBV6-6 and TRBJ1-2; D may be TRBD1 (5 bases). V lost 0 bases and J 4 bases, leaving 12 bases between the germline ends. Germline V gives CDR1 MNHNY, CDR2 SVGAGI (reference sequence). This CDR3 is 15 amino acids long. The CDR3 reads CASSYSSRESYGYTF. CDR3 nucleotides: TGTGCCAGCAGTTACTCGAGCAGGGAAAGCTATGGCTACACCTTC.

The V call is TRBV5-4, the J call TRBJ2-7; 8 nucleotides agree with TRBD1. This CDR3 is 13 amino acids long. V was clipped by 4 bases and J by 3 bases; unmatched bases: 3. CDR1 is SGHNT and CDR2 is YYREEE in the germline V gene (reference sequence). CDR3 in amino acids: CASSDTGGYEQYF. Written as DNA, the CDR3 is TGTGCCAGCAGCGACACAGGGGGCTACGAGCAGTACTTC.

Here the CDR3 DNA reads TGCGCCAGCAGCTTGGCTCAAGTAAGGGGGGAGCAGTTCTTC. Translating it yields CASSLAQVRGEQFF. This chain connects TRBV5-1 to TRBJ2-1; perhaps TRBD1 as D (6 bases). There are 14 residues in the CDR3. Per the germline V gene, CDR1 is SGHRS and CDR2 is YFSETQ. The V end was cut by 0 bases, the J end by 10 bases, with 14 bases between.

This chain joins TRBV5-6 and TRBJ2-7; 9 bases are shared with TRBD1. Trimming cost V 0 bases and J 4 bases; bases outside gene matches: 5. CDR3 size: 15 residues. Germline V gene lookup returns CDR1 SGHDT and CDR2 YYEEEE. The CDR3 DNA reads TGTGCCAGCAGCTTGGGGGACAGGGTCCGGTACGAGCAGTACTTC. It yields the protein CASSLGDRVRYEQYF.

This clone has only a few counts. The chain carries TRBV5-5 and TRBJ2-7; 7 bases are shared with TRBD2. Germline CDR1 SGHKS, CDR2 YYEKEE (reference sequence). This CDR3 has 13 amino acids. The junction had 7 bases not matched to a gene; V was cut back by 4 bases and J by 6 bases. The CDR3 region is CASSGWERGEQYF. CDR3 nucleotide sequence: TGTGCCAGCAGCGGCTGGGAGCGGGGCGAGCAGTACTTC.

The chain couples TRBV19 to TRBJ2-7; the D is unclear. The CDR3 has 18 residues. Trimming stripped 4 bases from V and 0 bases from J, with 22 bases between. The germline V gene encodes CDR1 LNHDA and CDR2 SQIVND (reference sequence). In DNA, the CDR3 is TGTGCCAGTAGTACCACACCTGCAGGACGGCCCAACTCCTACGAGCAGTACTTC. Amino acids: CASSTTPAGRPNSYEQYF. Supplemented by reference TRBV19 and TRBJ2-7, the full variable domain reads DGGITQSPKYLFRKEGQNVTLSCEQNLNHDAMYWYRQDPGQGLRLIYYSQIVNDFQKGDIAEGYSVSREKKESFPLTVTSAQKNPTAFYLCASSTTPAGRPNSYEQYFGPGTRLTVT.

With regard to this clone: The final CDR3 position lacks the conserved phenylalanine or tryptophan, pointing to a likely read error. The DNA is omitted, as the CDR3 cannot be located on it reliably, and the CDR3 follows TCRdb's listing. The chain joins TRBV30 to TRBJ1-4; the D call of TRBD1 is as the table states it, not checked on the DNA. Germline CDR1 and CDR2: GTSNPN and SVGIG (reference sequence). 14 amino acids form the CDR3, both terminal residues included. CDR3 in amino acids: CAWSSGTGYGLSGV.

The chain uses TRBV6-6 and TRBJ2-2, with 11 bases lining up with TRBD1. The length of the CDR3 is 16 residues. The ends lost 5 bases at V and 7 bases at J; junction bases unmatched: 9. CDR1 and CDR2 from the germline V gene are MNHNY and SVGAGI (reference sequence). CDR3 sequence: CASSPGQGAIGGELFF. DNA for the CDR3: TGTGCCAGCAGTCCCGGACAGGGGGCGATTGGCGGGGAGCTGTTTTTT.

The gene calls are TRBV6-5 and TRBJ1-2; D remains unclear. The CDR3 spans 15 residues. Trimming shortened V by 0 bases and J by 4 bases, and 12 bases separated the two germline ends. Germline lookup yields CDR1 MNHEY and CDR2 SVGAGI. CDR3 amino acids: CASSYSIVSSYGYTF. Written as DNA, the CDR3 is TGTGCCAGCAGTTACTCGATTGTGAGTTCCTATGGCTACACCTTC.

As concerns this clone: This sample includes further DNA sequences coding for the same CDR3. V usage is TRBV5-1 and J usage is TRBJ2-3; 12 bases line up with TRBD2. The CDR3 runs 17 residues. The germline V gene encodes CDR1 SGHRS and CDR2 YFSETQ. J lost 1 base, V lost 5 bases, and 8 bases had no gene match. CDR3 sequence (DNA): TGCGCCAGCAGGAGGGACCTAGCGGGAGGGGGCACAGATACGCAGTATTTT. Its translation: CASRRDLAGGGTDTQYF.

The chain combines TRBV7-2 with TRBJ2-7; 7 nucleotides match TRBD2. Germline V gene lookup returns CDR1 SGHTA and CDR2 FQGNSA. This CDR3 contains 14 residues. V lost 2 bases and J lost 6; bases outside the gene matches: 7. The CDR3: CASSLPAGVSEQYF. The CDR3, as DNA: TGTGCCAGCAGCTTACCGGCGGGAGTTAGCGAGCAGTACTTC. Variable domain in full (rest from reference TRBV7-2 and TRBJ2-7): GAGVSQSPSNKVTEKGKDVELRCDPISGHTALYWYRQSLGQGLEFLIYFQGNSAPDKSGLPSDRFSAERTGGSVSTLTIQRTQQEDSAVYLCASSLPAGVSEQYFGPGTRLTVT.

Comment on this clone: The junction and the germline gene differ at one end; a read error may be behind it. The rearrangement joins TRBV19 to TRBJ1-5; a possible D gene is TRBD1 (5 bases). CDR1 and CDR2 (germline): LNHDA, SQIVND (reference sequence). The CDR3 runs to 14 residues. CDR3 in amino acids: CASSIDVGARSRSF. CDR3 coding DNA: TGTGCCAGTAGTATAGATGTTGGGGCGAGGTCCCGCTCTTTT.

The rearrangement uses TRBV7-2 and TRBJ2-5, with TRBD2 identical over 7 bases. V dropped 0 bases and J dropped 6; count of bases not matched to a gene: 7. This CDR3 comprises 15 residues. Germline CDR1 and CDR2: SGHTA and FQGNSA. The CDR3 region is CASSLASGGSKTQYF. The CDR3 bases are TGTGCCAGCAGCTTAGCATCGGGCGGGAGCAAGACCCAGTACTTC.

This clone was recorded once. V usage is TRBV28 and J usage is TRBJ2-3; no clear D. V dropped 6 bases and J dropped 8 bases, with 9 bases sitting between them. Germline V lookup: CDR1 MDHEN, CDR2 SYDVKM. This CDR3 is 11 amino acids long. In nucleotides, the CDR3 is TGTGCCAGCAGCGCCTCTGTTACGCAGTATTTT. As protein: CASSASVTQYF.

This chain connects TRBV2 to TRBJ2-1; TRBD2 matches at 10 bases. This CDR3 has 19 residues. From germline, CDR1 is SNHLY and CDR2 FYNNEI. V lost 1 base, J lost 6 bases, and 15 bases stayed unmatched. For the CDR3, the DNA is TGTGCCAGCAGTGAAGTAGGGTGGGGTGGACTAGCGGATATCAATGAGCAGTTCTTC. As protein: CASSEVGWGGLADINEQFF.

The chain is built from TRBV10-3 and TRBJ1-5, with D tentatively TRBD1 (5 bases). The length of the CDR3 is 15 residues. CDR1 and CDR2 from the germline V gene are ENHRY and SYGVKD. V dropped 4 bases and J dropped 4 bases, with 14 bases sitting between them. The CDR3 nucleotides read TGTGCCATCAGTGCCGGGGCAGCCGCTAATCAGCCCCAGCATTTT. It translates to CAISAGAAANQPQHF.

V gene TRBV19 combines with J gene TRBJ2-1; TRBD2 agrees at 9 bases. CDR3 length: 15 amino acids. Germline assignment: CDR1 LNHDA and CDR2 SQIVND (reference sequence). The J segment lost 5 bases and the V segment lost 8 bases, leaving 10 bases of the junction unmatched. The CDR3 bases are TGTGCCAGTGTGACTAGCGGTTGGGGCAACAATGAGCAGTTCTTC. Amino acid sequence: CASVTSGWGNNEQFF. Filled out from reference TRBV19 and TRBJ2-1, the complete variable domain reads DGGITQSPKYLFRKEGQNVTLSCEQNLNHDAMYWYRQDPGQGLRLIYYSQIVNDFQKGDIAEGYSVSREKKESFPLTVTSAQKNPTAFYLCASVTSGWGNNEQFFGPGTRLTVL.